One TCR beta chain is described in this entry. This sample was included in a study of OX40 agonist ivuxolimab in advanced cancers. Here immunoSEQ multiplex PCR was the method, and the copy in TCRdb shows in-frame clones only, minus some. Altogether more than 60,000 clones are present, roughly four fifths being singletons, with the ten largest covering 3.5% to 5%. V lost 6 bases and J lost 6, with 10 bases in between. The V gene's germline CDR1 is SNHLY and CDR2 FYNNEI. The CDR3 runs to 12 residues. The sample consisted of CD4+ or CD8+ T cells sorted from blood, taken in a trial of the OX40 agonist ivuxolimab. This chain uses TRBV2 with TRBJ2-3, with D perhaps TRBD2 (5 bases). This receptor was obtained from an adult with an advanced solid tumor such as melanoma, head and neck, liver or kidney cancer. CDR3 bases: TGTGCCAGCAGGAGGGAAGGGGATACGCAGTATTTT. It specifies CASRREGDTQYF.